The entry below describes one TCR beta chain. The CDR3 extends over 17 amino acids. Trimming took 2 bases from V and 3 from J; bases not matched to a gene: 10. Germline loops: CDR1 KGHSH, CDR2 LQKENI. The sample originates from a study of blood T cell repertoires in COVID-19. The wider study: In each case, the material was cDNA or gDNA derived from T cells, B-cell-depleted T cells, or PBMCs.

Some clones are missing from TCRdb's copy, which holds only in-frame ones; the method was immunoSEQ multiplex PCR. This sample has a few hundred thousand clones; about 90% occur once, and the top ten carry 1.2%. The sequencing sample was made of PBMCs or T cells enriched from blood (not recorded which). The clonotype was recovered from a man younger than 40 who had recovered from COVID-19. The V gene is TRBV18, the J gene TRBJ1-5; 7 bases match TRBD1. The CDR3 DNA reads TGTGCCAGCTCACCAGGCAATACCGAGGGGGCCAATCAGCCCCAGCATTTT. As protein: CASSPGNTEGANQPQHF.